This TCR beta chain derives from a study of T cell repertoires in cytomegalovirus infection. Study information: An indication of both CMV infection and matching HLA type came from public TCR beta signatures. Study outcomes and limitations: Dominant in the ex vivo response were TCR beta clonotypes restricted by HLA-C and specific for CMV. Individuals carrying CMV plus the relevant HLA were identified by cumulative frequency of public TCR beta families.

Germline V lookup: CDR1 LGHNA, CDR2 YSLEER. The CDR3 spans 15 residues. V shed 4 bases and J 2 bases; nucleotides not matched to a gene: 5. TCRdb processed the reads anew with MiXCR; each CDR3 protein has one entry. Of tens of thousands of distinct CDR3 sequences listed, roughly 3.7% are singletons. This clonotype was observed many times. As yet, its antigen is unknown. This receptor was taken from a human donor in good health (CMV status not recorded). Some clones in this sample may be carry-over from other donors' samples. The chain combines TRBV4-3 with TRBJ1-5; 7 bases match TRBD1. The source material was PBMCs. CDR3 in amino acids: CASSPEGTGNQPQHF. The CDR3 DNA reads as TGCGCCAGCAGCCCCGAAGGGACAGGCAATCAGCCCCAGCATTTT.